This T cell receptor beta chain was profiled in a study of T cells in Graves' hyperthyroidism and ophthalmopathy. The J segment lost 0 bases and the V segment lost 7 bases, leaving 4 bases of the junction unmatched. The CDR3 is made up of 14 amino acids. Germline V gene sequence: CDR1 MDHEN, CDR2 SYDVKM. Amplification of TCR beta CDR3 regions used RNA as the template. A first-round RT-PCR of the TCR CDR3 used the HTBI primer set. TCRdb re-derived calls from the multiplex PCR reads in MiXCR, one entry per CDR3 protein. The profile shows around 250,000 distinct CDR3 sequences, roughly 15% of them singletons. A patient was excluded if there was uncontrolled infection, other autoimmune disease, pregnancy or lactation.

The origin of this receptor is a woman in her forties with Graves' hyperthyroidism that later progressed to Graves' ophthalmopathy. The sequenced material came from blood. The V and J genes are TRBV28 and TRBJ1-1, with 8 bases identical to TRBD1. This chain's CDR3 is CASMAGGMNTEAFF. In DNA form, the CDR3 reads TGTGCCAGCATGGCAGGGGGCATGAACACTGAAGCTTTCTTT. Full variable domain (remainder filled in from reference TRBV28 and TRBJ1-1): DVKVTQSSRYLVKRTGEKVFLECVQDMDHENMFWYRQDPGLGLRLIYFSYDVKMKEKGDIPEGYSVSREKKERFSLILESASTNQTSMYLCASMAGGMNTEAFFGQGTRLTVV.